This entry concerns a single T cell receptor (beta chain). Each of the sorted populations had a purity greater than 98%. The sample is drawn from a study of beta chain features in type 1 diabetes. Study context: There were 90 million to 110 million sorted cells examined across all samples.

This CDR3 has 15 residues. V gave up 6 bases and J gave up 6 bases, with 18 bases separating them. The germline gives CDR1 MDHEN, CDR2 SYDVKM. The entirety of the isolated RNA underwent reverse transcription, so expressed TCRB transcripts were sequenced. Libraries were prepared by immunoSEQ multiplex PCR; TCRdb keeps only in-frame clonotypes and omits some of them. The repertoire has 300,000 to 450,000 clones, around 20% of them found once; the top ten carry around 0.045%. Sequencing was performed on naive CD4+ T cells from blood. The chain carries TRBV28 and TRBJ2-1, with TRBD1 as a possible D gene (6 bases). The clonotype was recovered from a woman between 18 and 30 years old in good health. The CDR3 loop is CASSRQALILNEQFF. CDR3 sequence (DNA): TGTGCCAGCAGCCGACAGGCCTTGATTCTCAATGAGCAGTTCTTC.